This TCR beta chain was sequenced during a study of T cell repertoires in ileal Crohn's disease. Study-level background: Operated complications were stricturing disease (approximately 61%) and penetrating disease (about 39%).

Using immunoSEQ multiplex PCR, the repertoire was profiled, and TCRdb retains in-frame clones only, with some absent. The top ten hold around 3.9% of the sample, which has about 15,000 clones, around 80% seen once. Study observations and caveats: Clonal expansions were more frequent in active smokers than non-smokers at surgery.

Germline CDR1 is MNHEY and CDR2 is SVGAGI. The germline V and J ends were trimmed by 0 bases and 6 bases, with 3 bases remaining between them. The CDR3 totals 12 residues. This clone was counted between two and nine times. Its antigen is currently unknown. Time point noted: neoterminal ileum biopsy at postoperative endoscopy, about 6 months after surgery. The specimen was ileal tissue. The gene calls are TRBV6-5 and TRBJ2-1; no reliable D call. This receptor was taken from an adult with Crohn's disease. CDR3 loop: CASSYSSNEQFF. The CDR3 coding sequence is TGTGCCAGCAGTTACTCTAGCAATGAGCAGTTCTTC.